These 2 T cell receptor beta chains came from one sample sequenced in a study of Graves' ophthalmopathy and Graves' hyperthyroidism. Amplification targeted the TCR beta CDR3 regions, with RNA transcripts as the source material. A first-round RT-PCR used HTBI primers, followed by a second-round multiplex PCR. Each CDR3 protein is one row after TCRdb ran MiXCR on the multiplex PCR reads. This sample carries 650,000 to 800,000 distinct CDR3 sequences, over 40% of them seen once, and the ten largest clones take roughly 3.5%. The sequencing sample was made of peripheral blood. The source is an adult man with Graves' ophthalmopathy.

On this clonotype itself: Since a much larger clone is just one base distant, this may be a read error. The CDR3 nucleotides are TGTGCCAGCAGTTACTCGATGGGGGACACTGAAGCTTTCTTT. Amino acids: CASSYSMGDTEAFF. This chain links TRBV10-3 with TRBJ1-1; TRBD1 might be the D (5 bases). CDR3 size: 14 residues. CDR1 and CDR2 from the germline V gene are ENHRY and SYGVKD.

This clonotype was picked up a small number of times. This rearrangement joins TRBV6-5 to TRBJ1-4; D uncertain. Germline assignment: CDR1 MNHEY and CDR2 SVGAGI. With 0 bases removed from V and 5 bases from J, the gap between germline ends came to 10 bases. The CDR3 consists of 15 residues. CDR3 bases: TGTGCCAGCAGTTACTCCGGCAGCCTAAATGAAAAACTGTTTTTT. This translates into CASSYSGSLNEKLFF.